This TCR beta chain was identified in a study of naive and memory T cell subsets. This clonotype has a handful of counts. Ligated cDNA underwent four rounds of PCR with nested alpha and beta constant region primers and SP2. Alpha and beta constant region primers primed reverse transcription for blood and skin samples. TCRdb called the UMI-ligation and nested PCR reads again in MiXCR, with one record for every CDR3 protein. The table shows tens of thousands of distinct CDR3 sequences, with roughly 9.6% occurring only once. The CDR3 is 14 residues long. Per germline, CDR1 SNHLY and CDR2 FYNNEI. V dropped 1 base and J dropped 3 bases, with 7 bases sitting between them. Treatment in this sample: skin biopsy from PPD injection site in Mantoux-positive individual. The library had UMIs added by 3' ligation of an oligonucleotide to TCR cDNA. Tuberculin skin test biopsies were taken where PPD was injected in Mantoux-positive people.

This chain uses TRBV2 with TRBJ1-5; the D is unclear. The material was skin, obtained from a tuberculin skin test site. The receptor was derived from an adult in good health. CDR3 sequence reads: CASSEVSSNQPQHF. CDR3 coding DNA: TGTGCCAGCAGTGAAGTAAGTTCCAATCAGCCCCAGCATTTT.